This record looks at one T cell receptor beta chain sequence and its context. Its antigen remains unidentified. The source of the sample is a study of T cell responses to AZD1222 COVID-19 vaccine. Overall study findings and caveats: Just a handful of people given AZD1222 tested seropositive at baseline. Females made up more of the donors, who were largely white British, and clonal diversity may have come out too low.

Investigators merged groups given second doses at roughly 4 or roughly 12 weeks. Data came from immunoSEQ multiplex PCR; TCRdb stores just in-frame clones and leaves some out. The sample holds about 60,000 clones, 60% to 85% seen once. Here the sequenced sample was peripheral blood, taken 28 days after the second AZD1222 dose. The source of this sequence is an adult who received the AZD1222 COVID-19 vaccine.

This CDR3 reads CASSPGQGAVQTGELFF. CDR3 sequence (DNA): TGTGCCAGCTCACCTGGACAGGGGGCTGTTCAAACCGGGGAGCTGTTTTTT. This rearrangement joins TRBV18 to TRBJ2-2; 11 positions agree with TRBD1. Unmatched junction bases numbered 8, after V lost 3 bases and J lost 5 bases. The length of the CDR3 is 17 residues. CDR1 is KGHSH and CDR2 is LQKENI in the germline V gene. Variable domain in full (rest from reference TRBV18 and TRBJ2-2): NAGVMQNPRHLVRRRGQEARLRCSPMKGHSHVYWYRQLPEEGLKFMVYLQKENIIDESGMPKERFSAEFPKEGPSILRIQQVVRGDSAAYFCASSPGQGAVQTGELFFGEGSRLTVL.